This T cell receptor (beta chain) emerged from a study of PD-1 blockade in classical Hodgkin lymphoma. For the study at large: Patients were administered nivolumab (3 mg/kg intravenously) every 2 weeks.

Only in-frame clones appear in the TCRdb table, and some are missing; sequencing was by immunoSEQ multiplex PCR. Of some 150,000 clones in the sample, around 73% are singletons; the top ten hold about 9.2%. General study findings and limits: Sources of repertoire differences remain undefined, possibly disease activity or prior therapy. The study found complete responders had baseline diversity similar to newly diagnosed patients.

Concerning this clone: Its matching antigen is unknown.

V lost 6 bases to trimming and J lost 6 bases; unmatched junction nucleotides: 7. CDR1 and CDR2 (germline): SQVTM, ANQGSEA. The CDR3 sequence is 13 residues long. Every patient experienced relapse after autologous stem cell transplantation, and brentuximab vedotin exposure varied. Best responses included complete response and partial response; otherwise, the best response was progressive disease. The chain couples TRBV29-1 to TRBJ2-7; 11 bases line up with TRBD2. This TCR came from a human donor with classical Hodgkin lymphoma. Material: peripheral blood mononuclear cells (PBMCs), obtained before the second cycle of nivolumab. The CDR3 region is CSVLTSGIFEQYF. The CDR3 DNA follows: TGCAGCGTGCTGACTAGCGGGATCTTCGAGCAGTACTTC.